This T cell receptor beta chain emerged from a study of T cells in Graves' hyperthyroidism and ophthalmopathy (dated by TCRdb to about 2019). With regard to the full study: Peripheral blood samples were taken at initial diagnosis, before any treatment was given. To identify TCR V-J signatures that set the groups apart, the researchers used a discovery cohort of 100 or so patients, made up of about 44 with Graves' ophthalmopathy and 55 to 65 with stable Graves' hyperthyroidism. Prospective prediction of ophthalmopathy was tested in an independent validation cohort of approximately 19 hyperthyroidism patients and 15 to 17 patients who later progressed to ophthalmopathy. The 75 to 100 discovery patients were randomly split 7:3 into training and test sets. In addition, the study compared T-cell repertoires in thyroid tissue and in blood from five or six Graves' hyperthyroidism patients. After blood sampling, hyperthyroidism patients were treated with methimazole at a starting dose of 30 mg daily, and ophthalmopathy patients were treated with high-dose intravenous methylprednisolone. The paper reports TCR Vbeta CDR3 sequencing of 140 or so peripheral blood samples: around 45 ophthalmopathy, fewer than 80 hyperthyroidism and around 17 progressor patients.

TCR beta CDR3 regions were amplified from RNA transcripts. For the first round of RT-PCR on the TCR CDR3, the HTBI primer set was used together with the Qiagen OneStep RT-PCR kit. Libraries were constructed in a second round of multiplex PCR, after which size selection and purification were carried out. Sequencing of the libraries was done on an Illumina HiSeq2000 using paired-end 100 bp reads. In the source study's methods: Raw data were processed with SOAPnuke, discarding reads with adapters, uncalled bases, mean Phred below 15, or no exact constant-primer or identifier match. COPE v1.2.5 was used to merge the high-quality paired reads, and each unique nucleotide sequence was defined as a clonotype. MiTCR v1.1 was used to align clonotypes to the IMGT TRBV, TRBD and TRBJ reference segments. Analysis was restricted to V-J combinations with a frequency above 0.0001, which covered roughly 99% of repertoires. The TCS score was defined as F50 (clonal expansion) divided by E x V (chaos), with BLOSUM62-based TCRdist calculated between CDR3 peptides within each V-J. Welch's t-statistics and random forest reduced around 520 V-J features to fewer than 15, which were used in a naive Bayes classifier (R e1071). Starting from the raw public reads, TCRdb applied fastp trimming at Q25, assembled clones with MiXCR and retained in-frame beta chains. Rows with one shared CDR3 protein collapse into an entry with the most common genes and DNA. These V and J calls rely on TCRdb rather than the paper's analysis. The sample table lists about 200,000 distinct CDR3 sequences, more than 15% of them with a count of one. The ten largest make up 50% of the sample.

CDR1 and CDR2 were assigned from the germline V gene as MGHRA and YSYEKL. Reading from cysteine to phenylalanine, the CDR3 counts 15 amino acids. The retained sequence is limited to the CDR3, 45 bases, with the frame set at the first base. Study-wide conclusions, independent of this receptor: In validation, the model predicted progression to ophthalmopathy with approximately 70% sensitivity and about 73% specificity, a median of 6.5 months before onset. In cross-validation, a model built on a 13 V-J signature told ophthalmopathy apart from stable hyperthyroidism with under 90% sensitivity and approximately 84% specificity, and in testing the same model reached 80%/75%. Blood samples also contained most of the expanded thyroid clonotypes (frequency above 0.001), which suggests that blood repertoires may reflect thyroid immune responses. No statistical method was used to set the sample size in advance, and investigators knew the group allocation.

This clonotype was seen just once. It has no known antigen specificity. Compared with germline, one end of the junction differs, possibly owing to a read error. A patient counted as having stable Graves' hyperthyroidism if no progression to ophthalmopathy occurred over 18 months of follow-up. The hyperthyroidism patients were between 18 and 65 years old and newly diagnosed, with a disease duration of less than 2 months. Patients with uncontrolled infections, other autoimmune diseases, pregnancy or lactation were excluded. Clinical symptoms, serum thyroxine and TRAb, thyroid ultrasound, and orbital computed tomography formed the basis for the diagnoses. Ficoll-Paque density gradient centrifugation was used to isolate PBMCs from approximately 11 ml of fresh peripheral blood. Total RNA was extracted with Trizol reagent, and quality was checked on an Agilent 2100 Bioanalyzer.

This sequence originates from a man aged 45-65 years with Graves' hyperthyroidism. The chain is made from TRBV4-1 and TRBJ2-5, with no confidently assigned D gene. Sequences were obtained from blood. CDR3 region: CASSQEDYLQETQYF. In nucleotide form, the sequence is TGCGCCAGCAGTCAAGAGGATTACCTTCAAGAGACCCAGTACTTC.